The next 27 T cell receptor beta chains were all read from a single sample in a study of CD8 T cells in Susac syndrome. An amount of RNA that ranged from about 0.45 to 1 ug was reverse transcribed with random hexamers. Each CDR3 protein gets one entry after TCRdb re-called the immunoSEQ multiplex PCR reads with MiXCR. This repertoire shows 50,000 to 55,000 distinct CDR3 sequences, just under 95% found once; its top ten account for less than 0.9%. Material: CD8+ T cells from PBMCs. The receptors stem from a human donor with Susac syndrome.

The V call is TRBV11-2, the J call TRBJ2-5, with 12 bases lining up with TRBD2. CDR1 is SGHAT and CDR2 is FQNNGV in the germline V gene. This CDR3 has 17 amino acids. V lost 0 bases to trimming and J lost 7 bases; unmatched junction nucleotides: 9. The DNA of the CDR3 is TGTGCCAGCAGCTTAGAGGGTAGACTAGCGGGAGTTGTGACCCAGTACTTC. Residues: CASSLEGRLAGVVTQYF.

The CDR3 nucleotides read TGTGCCAGCAGTTACTGGAAGTCGAACACCGGGGAGCTGTTTTTT. The encoded protein is CASSYWKSNTGELFF. The rearrangement links TRBV6-5 to TRBJ2-2; D call uncertain. V shed 1 base and J shed 0 bases, with 6 bases lying between them. CDR1 is MNHEY and CDR2 is SVGAGI in the germline V gene. The CDR3 spans 15 residues.

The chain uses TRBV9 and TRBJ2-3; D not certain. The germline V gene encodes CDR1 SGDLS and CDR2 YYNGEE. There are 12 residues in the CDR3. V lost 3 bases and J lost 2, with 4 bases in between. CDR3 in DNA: TGTGCCAGCAGCGCCCTCACAGATACGCAGTATTTT. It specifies CASSALTDTQYF.

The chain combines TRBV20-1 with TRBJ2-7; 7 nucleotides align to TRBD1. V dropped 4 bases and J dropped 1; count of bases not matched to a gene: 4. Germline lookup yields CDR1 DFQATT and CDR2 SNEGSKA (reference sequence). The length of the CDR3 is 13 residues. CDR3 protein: CSATWDRSYEQYF. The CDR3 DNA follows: TGCAGTGCTACTTGGGACAGATCCTACGAGCAGTACTTC.

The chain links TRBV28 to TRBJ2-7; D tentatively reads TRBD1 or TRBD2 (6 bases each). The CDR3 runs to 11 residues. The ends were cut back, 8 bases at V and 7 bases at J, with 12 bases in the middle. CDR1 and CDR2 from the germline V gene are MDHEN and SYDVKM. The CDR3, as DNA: TGTGCCAGCGTCTCGGGGGCAGAGCAGTACTTC. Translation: CASVSGAEQYF. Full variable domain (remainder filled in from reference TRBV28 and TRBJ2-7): DVKVTQSSRYLVKRTGEKVFLECVQDMDHENMFWYRQDPGLGLRLIYFSYDVKMKEKGDIPEGYSVSREKKERFSLILESASTNQTSMYLCASVSGAEQYFGPGTRLTVT.

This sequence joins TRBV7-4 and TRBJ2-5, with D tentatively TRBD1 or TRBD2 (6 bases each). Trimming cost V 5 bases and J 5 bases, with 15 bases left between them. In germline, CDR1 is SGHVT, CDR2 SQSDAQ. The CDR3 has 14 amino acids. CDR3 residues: CASSKGGGGETQYF. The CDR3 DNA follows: TGTGCCAGCAGCAAGGGGGGTGGAGGCGAGACCCAGTACTTC.

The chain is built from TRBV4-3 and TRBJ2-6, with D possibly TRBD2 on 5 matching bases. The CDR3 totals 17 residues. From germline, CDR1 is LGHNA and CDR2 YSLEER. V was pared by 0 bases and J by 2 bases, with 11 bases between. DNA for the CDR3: TGCGCCAGCAGCCAAGAGGAGGCTTTCGCTGGGGCCAACGTCCTGACTTTC. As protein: CASSQEEAFAGANVLTF.

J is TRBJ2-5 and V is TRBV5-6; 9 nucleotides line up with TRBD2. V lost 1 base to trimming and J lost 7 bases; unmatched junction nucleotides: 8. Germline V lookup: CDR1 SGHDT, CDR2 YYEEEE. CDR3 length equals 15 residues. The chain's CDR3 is CASSLRGGAGWTQYF. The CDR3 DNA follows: TGTGCCAGCAGCTTGCGCGGGGGGGCTGGGTGGACCCAGTACTTC. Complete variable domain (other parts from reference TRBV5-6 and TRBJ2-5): DAGVTQSPTHLIKTRGQQVTLRCSPKSGHDTVSWYQQALGQGPQFIFQYYEEEERQRGNFPDRFSGHQFPNYSSELNVNALLLGDSALYLCASSLRGGAGWTQYFGPGTRLLVL.

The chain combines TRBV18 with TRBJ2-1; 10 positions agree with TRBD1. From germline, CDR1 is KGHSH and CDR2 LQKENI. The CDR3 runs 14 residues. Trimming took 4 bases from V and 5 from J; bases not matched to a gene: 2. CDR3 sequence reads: CASSLGTGDNEQFF. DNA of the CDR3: TGTGCCAGCTCACTCGGGACAGGGGACAATGAGCAGTTCTTC.

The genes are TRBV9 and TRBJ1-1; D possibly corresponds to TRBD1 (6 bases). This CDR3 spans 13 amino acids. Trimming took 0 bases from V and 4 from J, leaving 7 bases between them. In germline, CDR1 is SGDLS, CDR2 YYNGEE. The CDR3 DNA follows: TGTGCCAGCAGCGTAGAGGGGGGCACTGAAGCTTTCTTT. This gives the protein CASSVEGGTEAFF. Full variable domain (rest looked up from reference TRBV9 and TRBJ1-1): DSGVTQTPKHLITATGQRVTLRCSPRSGDLSVYWYQQSLDQGLQFLIQYYNGEERAKGNILERFSAQQFPDLHSELNLSSLELGDSALYFCASSVEGGTEAFFGQGTRLTVV.

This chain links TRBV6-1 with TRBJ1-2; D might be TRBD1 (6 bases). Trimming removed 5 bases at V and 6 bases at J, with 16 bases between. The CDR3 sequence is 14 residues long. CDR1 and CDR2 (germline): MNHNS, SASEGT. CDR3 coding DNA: TGTGCCAGCAGTAGCGCAGGGGAGTGGGATGGCTACACCTTC. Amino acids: CASSSAGEWDGYTF.

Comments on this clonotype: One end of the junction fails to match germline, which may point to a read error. The CDR3 bases are TGTGCCAGCTCAACACCTGAACAGGTGGGCTATGGCTACACCTTC. Protein sequence: CASSTPEQVGYGYTF. V is TRBV18 and J is TRBJ1-2, with TRBD1 as a possible D gene (5 bases). CDR3 length: 15 residues. Germline V lookup: CDR1 KGHSH, CDR2 LQKENI.

The CDR3 reads CASSLLGIGDTQYF. The CDR3 DNA follows: TGTGCCAGCAGCTTGTTGGGGATAGGTGATACGCAGTATTTT. The chain carries TRBV5-6 and TRBJ2-3; no reliable D call. Germline lookup yields CDR1 SGHDT and CDR2 YYEEEE. The V end was cut by 1 base, the J end by 6 bases, with 12 bases between. The CDR3 is 14 amino acids.

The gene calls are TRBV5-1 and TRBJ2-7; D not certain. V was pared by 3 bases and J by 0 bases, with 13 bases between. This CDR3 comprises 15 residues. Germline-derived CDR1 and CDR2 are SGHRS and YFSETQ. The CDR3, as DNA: TGCGCCAGCAGCTCACCGACTGCTAGCTCCTACGAGCAGTACTTC. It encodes CASSSPTASSYEQYF. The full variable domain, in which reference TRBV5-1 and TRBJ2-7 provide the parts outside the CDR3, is KAGVTQTPRYLIKTRGQQVTLSCSPISGHRSVSWYQQTPGQGLQFLFEYFSETQRNKGNFPGRFSGRQFSNSRSEMNVSTLELGDSALYLCASSSPTASSYEQYFGPGTRLTVT.

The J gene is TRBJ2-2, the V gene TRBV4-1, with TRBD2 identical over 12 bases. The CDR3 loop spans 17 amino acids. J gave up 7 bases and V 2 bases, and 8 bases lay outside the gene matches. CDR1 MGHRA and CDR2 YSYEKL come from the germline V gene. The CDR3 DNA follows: TGCGCCAGCAGCCAACCCCTAGCGGGGGGGCCGGGCGGGGAGCTGTTTTTT. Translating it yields CASSQPLAGGPGGELFF.

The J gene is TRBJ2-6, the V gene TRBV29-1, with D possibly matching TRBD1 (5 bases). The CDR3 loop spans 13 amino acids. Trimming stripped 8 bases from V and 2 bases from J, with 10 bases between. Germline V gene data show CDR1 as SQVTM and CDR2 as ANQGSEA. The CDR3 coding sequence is TGCAGCTTCTCAGGGACTGGGGCCAACGTCCTGACTTTC. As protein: CSFSGTGANVLTF.

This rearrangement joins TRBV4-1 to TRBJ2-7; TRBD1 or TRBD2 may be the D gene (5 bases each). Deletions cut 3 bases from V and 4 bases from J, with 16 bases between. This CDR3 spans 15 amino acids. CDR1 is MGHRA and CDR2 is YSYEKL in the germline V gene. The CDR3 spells CASSQGVLNDYEQYF. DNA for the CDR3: TGCGCCAGCAGCCAGGGGGTCCTCAATGATTACGAGCAGTACTTC.

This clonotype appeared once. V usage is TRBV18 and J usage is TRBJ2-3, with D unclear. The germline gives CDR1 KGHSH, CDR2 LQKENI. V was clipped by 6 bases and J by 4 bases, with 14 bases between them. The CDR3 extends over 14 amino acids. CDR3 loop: CASSPEATPDTQYF. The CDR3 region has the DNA TGTGCCAGCTCCCCTGAGGCCACGCCAGATACGCAGTATTTT.

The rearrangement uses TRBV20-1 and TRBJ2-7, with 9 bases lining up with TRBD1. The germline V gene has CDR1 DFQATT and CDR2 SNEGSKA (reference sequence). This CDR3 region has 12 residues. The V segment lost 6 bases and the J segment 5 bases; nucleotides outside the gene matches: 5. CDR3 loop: CSAATGGDEQYF. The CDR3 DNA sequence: TGCAGTGCCGCAACAGGGGGCGACGAGCAGTACTTC.

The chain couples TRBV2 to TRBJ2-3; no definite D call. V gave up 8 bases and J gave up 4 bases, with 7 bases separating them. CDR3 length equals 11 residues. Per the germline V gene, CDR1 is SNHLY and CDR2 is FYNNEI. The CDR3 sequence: CASRAPDTQYF. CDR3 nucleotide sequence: TGTGCCAGCCGTGCCCCAGATACGCAGTATTTT.

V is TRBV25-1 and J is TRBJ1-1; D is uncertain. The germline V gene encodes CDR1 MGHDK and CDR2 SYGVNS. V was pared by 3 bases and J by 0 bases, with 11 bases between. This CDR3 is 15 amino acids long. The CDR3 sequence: CASSDDRYMNTEAFF. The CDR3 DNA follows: TGTGCCAGCAGTGATGATCGTTACATGAACACTGAAGCTTTCTTT.

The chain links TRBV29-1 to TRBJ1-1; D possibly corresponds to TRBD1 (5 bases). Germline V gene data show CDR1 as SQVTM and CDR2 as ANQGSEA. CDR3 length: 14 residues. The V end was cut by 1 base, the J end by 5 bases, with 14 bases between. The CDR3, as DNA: TGCAGCGTTGAAGTATCGGTGGGGGGAACTGAAGCTTTCTTT. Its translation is CSVEVSVGGTEAFF.

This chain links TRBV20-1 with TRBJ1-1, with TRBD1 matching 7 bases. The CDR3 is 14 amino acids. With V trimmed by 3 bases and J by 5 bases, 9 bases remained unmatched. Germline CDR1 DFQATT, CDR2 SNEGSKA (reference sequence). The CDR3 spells CSASQLTGRTEAFF. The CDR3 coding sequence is TGCAGTGCTAGCCAACTGACAGGGAGGACTGAAGCTTTCTTT.

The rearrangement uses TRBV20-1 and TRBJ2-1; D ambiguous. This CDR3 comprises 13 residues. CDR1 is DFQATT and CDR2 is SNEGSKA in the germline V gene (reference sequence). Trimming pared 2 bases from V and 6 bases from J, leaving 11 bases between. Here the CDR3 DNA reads TGCAGTGCTAGACCCCGGGCCACCAATGAGCAGTTCTTC. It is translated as CSARPRATNEQFF.

The CDR3 DNA reads as TGCGCCAGCAGCCAAGATTCATCCGGGGGCTTTGGCTACACCTTC. Its protein is CASSQDSSGGFGYTF. The V and J genes are TRBV4-1 and TRBJ1-2, with a weak D call TRBD1 (6 bases). The length of the CDR3 is 15 residues. V was cut by 0 bases and J by 7 bases, with 15 bases left in between. CDR1 is MGHRA and CDR2 is YSYEKL in the germline V gene.

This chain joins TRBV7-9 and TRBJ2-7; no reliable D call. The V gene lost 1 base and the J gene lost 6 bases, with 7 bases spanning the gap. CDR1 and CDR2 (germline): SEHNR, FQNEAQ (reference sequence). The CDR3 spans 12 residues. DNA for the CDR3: TGTGCCAGCAGCTTAGGTCGGCGCGAGCAGTACTTC. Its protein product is CASSLGRREQYF.

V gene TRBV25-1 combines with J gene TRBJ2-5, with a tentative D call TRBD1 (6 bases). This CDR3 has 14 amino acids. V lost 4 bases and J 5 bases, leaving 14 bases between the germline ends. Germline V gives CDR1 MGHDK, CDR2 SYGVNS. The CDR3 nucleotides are TGTGCCAGCAGTGGCGCACAGGGTGTGGAGACCCAGTACTTC. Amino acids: CASSGAQGVETQYF.